The T cell receptor (beta chain) described here comes from a study of T cell clonotyping in hematopoietic cell transplantation. Time point denoted: recipient sample about 28 days before transplant, after cytoreduction. Germline V gene data show CDR1 as SGHRS and CDR2 as YFSETQ. The CDR3 has 16 residues. Losses at the gene ends were 5 bases for V and 2 bases for J; bases not matched to a gene: 9. Libraries were prepared by immunoSEQ multiplex PCR; TCRdb keeps only in-frame clonotypes and omits some of them. The sample holds about 9,000 clones; 65% to 85% are singletons and the top ten take around a third.

This chain connects TRBV5-1 to TRBJ2-3, with TRBD2 identical over 9 bases. This TCR derives from a man between 60 and 75 years old with acute myeloid leukemia. Some clones in this sample may be carry-over from other donors' samples. The sequenced sample was peripheral blood mononuclear cells, obtained before stem cell transplant. The CDR3 DNA sequence: TGCGCCAGCAGGGCCGGGACTAGCATTTACACAGATACGCAGTATTTT. It encodes CASRAGTSIYTDTQYF.